A selection of T cell receptor beta chains follows, all from one sample in a study of Tregs in tolerant kidney transplant recipients. The assay was immunoSEQ multiplex PCR, and TCRdb's table has in-frame clones only and misses some. This table has about 8,300 clones, approximately 35% appearing once. Their target antigens are unknown. The input for sequencing was CD8+ T cells from blood cultured with allogeneic cells, taken before the transplant. The receptors were gathered from a human patient who received a combined kidney and bone marrow transplant. Each CDR3 is given with its conserved first and last residue. The D gene is left open where the match is weak. A row's size may be missing; if present it is once, few, many or a size class.

J gene: TRBJ2-2
D gene: NA
V gene: TRBV5-4
clone size: once
CDR3 protein: CASSLVSGELFF
CDR3 DNA: TGTGCCAGCAGCTTGGTCTCCGGGGAGCTGTTTTTT

J gene: TRBJ2-1
D gene: TRBD2
V gene: TRBV7-9
clone size: NA
CDR3 protein: CASSSFGEGPYNEQFF
CDR3 DNA: TGTGCCAGCAGTTCGTTCGGGGAGGGACCTTACAATGAGCAGTTCTTC

J gene: TRBJ2-3
D gene: NA
V gene: TRBV7-9
clone size: NA
CDR3 protein: CASGGPSTDTQYF
CDR3 DNA: TGTGCCAGCGGGGGCCCAAGCACAGATACGCAGTATTTT

J gene: TRBJ2-7
D gene: NA
V gene: TRBV6-1
clone size: NA
CDR3 protein: CASNVRETAYEQYF
CDR3 DNA: TGTGCCAGCAACGTAAGGGAGACGGCATACGAGCAGTACTTC

J gene: TRBJ2-7
D gene: NA
V gene: TRBV6-5
clone size: NA
CDR3 protein: CASSYGQGNTYEQYF
CDR3 DNA: TGTGCCAGCAGTTACGGGCAGGGGAACACCTACGAGCAGTACTTC

J gene: TRBJ2-7
D gene: TRBD2
V gene: TRBV27
clone size: NA
CDR3 protein: CASSFLAGADEQYF
CDR3 DNA: TGTGCCAGCAGTTTTCTGGCGGGAGCTGACGAGCAGTACTTC

J gene: TRBJ2-1
D gene: TRBD2
V gene: TRBV13
clone size: NA
CDR3 protein: CASSVGTSRPEQFF
CDR3 DNA: TGTGCCAGCAGCGTAGGGACTAGTCGTCCTGAGCAGTTCTTC

J gene: TRBJ2-7
D gene: NA
V gene: TRBV6-5
clone size: medium-sized
CDR3 protein: CASSLRQIYYEQYF
CDR3 DNA: TGTGCCAGCAGTTTACGACAGATTTACTACGAGCAGTACTTC

J gene: TRBJ2-1
D gene: TRBD2
V gene: TRBV18
clone size: NA
CDR3 protein: CASSPPSGTTYNEQFF
CDR3 DNA: TGTGCCAGCTCACCACCTAGCGGGACTACCTACAATGAGCAGTTCTTC

J gene: TRBJ1-3
D gene: TRBD1
V gene: TRBV6-5
clone size: medium-sized
CDR3 protein: CASSLGEDRGGNTIYF
CDR3 DNA: TGTGCCAGCAGTTTGGGCGAGGACAGGGGTGGAAACACCATATATTTT

J gene: TRBJ2-7
D gene: NA
V gene: TRBV11-2
clone size: NA
CDR3 protein: CASSSGSSYEQYF
CDR3 DNA: TGTGCCAGCAGCTCGGGGAGCTCCTACGAGCAGTACTTC

J gene: TRBJ2-7
D gene: NA
V gene: TRBV7-9
clone size: few
CDR3 protein: CASSGGTPAEQYF
CDR3 DNA: TGTGCCAGCAGCGGAGGGACCCCGGCCGAGCAGTACTTC

J gene: TRBJ1-2
D gene: NA
V gene: TRBV6-5
clone size: NA
CDR3 protein: CASSAGMRKTYGYTF
CDR3 DNA: TGTGCCAGCAGTGCGGGCATGCGAAAGACCTATGGCTACACCTTC

J gene: TRBJ1-6
D gene: TRBD1
V gene: TRBV15
clone size: few
CDR3 protein: CATSRDRGLGSPLHF
CDR3 DNA: TGTGCCACCAGCCGGGACAGGGGGCTTGGTTCACCCCTCCACTTT

J gene: TRBJ2-7
D gene: NA
V gene: TRBV6-1
clone size: medium-sized
CDR3 protein: CASSLLWGDEQYF
CDR3 DNA: TGTGCCAGCAGTCTCCTTTGGGGAGACGAGCAGTACTTC

J gene: TRBJ2-7
D gene: NA
V gene: TRBV6-5
clone size: NA
CDR3 protein: CASRETTSYEQYF
CDR3 DNA: TGTGCCAGCAGAGAAACAACCTCCTACGAGCAGTACTTC

J gene: TRBJ2-1
D gene: NA
V gene: TRBV18
clone size: NA
CDR3 protein: CASSKDSFLEQFF
CDR3 DNA: TGTGCCAGCTCAAAGGACAGCTTTTTGGAGCAGTTCTTC

J gene: TRBJ1-1
D gene: NA
V gene: TRBV6-6
clone size: NA
CDR3 protein: CASSYSLQGTEAFF
CDR3 DNA: TGTGCCAGCAGTTACTCCTTACAGGGCACTGAAGCTTTCTTT

J gene: TRBJ1-2
D gene: TRBD1
V gene: TRBV29-1
clone size: few
CDR3 protein: CSVVTGVHGYTF
CDR3 DNA: TGCAGCGTTGTCACAGGGGTGCATGGCTACACCTTC

J gene: TRBJ1-4
D gene: NA
V gene: TRBV28
clone size: NA
CDR3 protein: CASSGVKLFF
CDR3 DNA: TGTGCCAGCAGCGGGGTAAAACTGTTTTTT

J gene: TRBJ2-7
D gene: TRBD2
V gene: TRBV7-2
clone size: NA
CDR3 protein: CASSLSGGGHEQYF
CDR3 DNA: TGTGCCAGCAGCTTAAGCGGGGGGGGCCACGAGCAGTACTTC

J gene: TRBJ2-2
D gene: NA
V gene: TRBV29-1
clone size: few
CDR3 protein: CSVGASVAGELFF
CDR3 DNA: TGCAGCGTTGGGGCATCAGTGGCCGGGGAGCTGTTTTTT

J gene: TRBJ2-1
D gene: TRBD2
V gene: TRBV4-3
clone size: few
CDR3 protein: CASSLGTSGVDEQFF
CDR3 DNA: TGCGCCAGCAGCCTTGGGACTAGCGGTGTAGATGAGCAGTTCTTC

J gene: TRBJ2-1
D gene: NA
V gene: TRBV27
clone size: NA
CDR3 protein: CASSTSHSYNEQFF
CDR3 DNA: TGTGCCAGCAGTACCTCCCACAGTTACAATGAGCAGTTCTTC

J gene: TRBJ1-3
D gene: NA
V gene: TRBV6-5
clone size: NA
CDR3 protein: CASSFGWGNTIYF
CDR3 DNA: TGTGCCAGCAGTTTTGGCTGGGGAAACACCATATATTTT

J gene: TRBJ2-1
D gene: TRBD2
V gene: TRBV11-2
clone size: NA
CDR3 protein: CASSQRPILADEQFF
CDR3 DNA: TGTGCCAGCAGCCAAAGACCGATACTAGCGGATGAGCAGTTCTTC

J gene: TRBJ2-7
D gene: NA
V gene: TRBV6-1
clone size: NA
CDR3 protein: CASRGHPDSYEQYF
CDR3 DNA: TGTGCCAGCAGGGGACACCCAGACTCCTACGAGCAGTACTTC

J gene: TRBJ1-1
D gene: NA
V gene: TRBV11-2
clone size: NA
CDR3 protein: CASSPGSGRAFF
CDR3 DNA: TGTGCCAGCAGCCCGGGCAGTGGGAGAGCTTTCTTT

J gene: TRBJ1-5
D gene: NA
V gene: TRBV18
clone size: NA
CDR3 protein: CASSPPGDLSNQPQHF
CDR3 DNA: TGTGCCAGCTCACCACCGGGAGATCTTAGCAATCAGCCCCAGCATTTT

J gene: TRBJ2-1
D gene: TRBD2
V gene: TRBV13
clone size: NA
CDR3 protein: CASNSGGTRGQFF
CDR3 DNA: TGTGCCAGCAACAGCGGGGGGACCCGAGGGCAGTTCTTC

J gene: TRBJ1-2
D gene: NA
V gene: TRBV4-1
clone size: medium-sized
CDR3 protein: CASSQLQGNYGYTF
CDR3 DNA: TGCGCCAGCAGCCAATTACAGGGTAACTATGGCTACACCTTC

J gene: TRBJ2-5
D gene: TRBD1
V gene: TRBV7-6
clone size: NA
CDR3 protein: CASSPPVPGQGRETQYF
CDR3 DNA: TGTGCCAGCAGCCCACCCGTTCCGGGACAGGGGAGAGAGACCCAGTACTTC

J gene: TRBJ1-1
D gene: NA
V gene: TRBV11-2
clone size: few
CDR3 protein: CASRATDWNTEAFF
CDR3 DNA: TGTGCCAGCAGGGCGACAGACTGGAACACTGAAGCTTTCTTT

J gene: TRBJ2-1
D gene: TRBD2
V gene: TRBV27
clone size: NA
CDR3 protein: CASSRGTSEYNEQFF
CDR3 DNA: TGTGCCAGCAGCCGGGGGACTAGCGAATACAATGAGCAGTTCTTC

J gene: TRBJ2-1
D gene: NA
V gene: TRBV29-1
clone size: NA
CDR3 protein: CSVTYNEQFF
CDR3 DNA: TGCAGCGTCACATACAATGAGCAGTTCTTC

J gene: TRBJ1-1
D gene: NA
V gene: TRBV6-5
clone size: NA
CDR3 protein: CASSYGRGGNTEAFF
CDR3 DNA: TGTGCCAGCAGTTACGGGAGGGGCGGGAACACTGAAGCTTTCTTT

J gene: TRBJ2-3
D gene: TRBD2
V gene: TRBV27
clone size: few
CDR3 protein: CASSLLLALGTDTQYF
CDR3 DNA: TGTGCCAGCAGTTTATTACTAGCGCTCGGCACAGATACGCAGTATTTT

J gene: TRBJ2-7
D gene: TRBD2
V gene: TRBV7-6
clone size: medium-sized
CDR3 protein: CASSSGLAGFDEQYF
CDR3 DNA: TGTGCCAGCAGCTCCGGACTAGCGGGATTCGACGAGCAGTACTTC

J gene: TRBJ1-4
D gene: NA
V gene: TRBV4-3
clone size: NA
CDR3 protein: CASPPSRWSENEKLFF
CDR3 DNA: TGCGCCAGCCCCCCAAGCCGATGGAGCGAAAATGAAAAACTGTTTTTT

J gene: TRBJ2-7
D gene: NA
V gene: TRBV7-2
clone size: NA
CDR3 protein: CASSLSPRAYEQYF
CDR3 DNA: TGTGCCAGCAGCTTGTCTCCGAGGGCCTACGAGCAGTACTTC

J gene: TRBJ2-7
D gene: NA
V gene: TRBV27
clone size: NA
CDR3 protein: CASSRGSYEQYF
CDR3 DNA: TGTGCCAGCAGTAGGGGCTCGTACGAGCAGTACTTC

J gene: TRBJ2-1
D gene: NA
V gene: TRBV27
clone size: NA
CDR3 protein: CASTFLPGEVNEQFF
CDR3 DNA: TGTGCCAGCACCTTCCTACCGGGAGAAGTCAATGAGCAGTTCTTC

J gene: TRBJ2-1
D gene: NA
V gene: TRBV7-2
clone size: NA
CDR3 protein: CASSLAGGPSNEQFF
CDR3 DNA: TGTGCCAGCAGCTTAGCGGGGGGGCCGAGTAATGAGCAGTTCTTC